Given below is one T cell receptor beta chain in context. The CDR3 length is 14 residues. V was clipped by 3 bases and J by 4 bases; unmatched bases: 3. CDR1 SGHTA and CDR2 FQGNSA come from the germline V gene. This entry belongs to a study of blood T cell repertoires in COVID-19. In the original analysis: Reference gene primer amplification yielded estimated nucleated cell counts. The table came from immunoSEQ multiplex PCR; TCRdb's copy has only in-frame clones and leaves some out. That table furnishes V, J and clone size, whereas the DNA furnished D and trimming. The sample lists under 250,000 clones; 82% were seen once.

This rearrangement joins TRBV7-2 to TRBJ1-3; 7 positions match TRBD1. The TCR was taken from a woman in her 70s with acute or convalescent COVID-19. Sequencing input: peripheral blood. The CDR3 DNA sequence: TGTGCCAGCAGCTTGACAGGGTCCGGAAACACCATATATTTT. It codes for CASSLTGSGNTIYF.